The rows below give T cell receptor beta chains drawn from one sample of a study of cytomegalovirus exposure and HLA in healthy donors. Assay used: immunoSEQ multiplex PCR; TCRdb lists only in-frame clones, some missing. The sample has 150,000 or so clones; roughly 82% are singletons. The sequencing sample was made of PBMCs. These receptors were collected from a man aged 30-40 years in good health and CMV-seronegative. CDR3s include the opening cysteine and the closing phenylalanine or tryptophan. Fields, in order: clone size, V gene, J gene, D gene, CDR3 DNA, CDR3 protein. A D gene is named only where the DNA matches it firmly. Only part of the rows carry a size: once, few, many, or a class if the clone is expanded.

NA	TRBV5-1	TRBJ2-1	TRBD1	TGCGCCAGCAGCTCGACCGGGACAGACTACAATGAGCAGTTCTTC	CASSSTGTDYNEQFF
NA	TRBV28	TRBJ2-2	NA	TGTGCCAGCAGCCCCCTCAGGGGTGGGGCCGGGGAGCTGTTTTTT	CASSPLRGGAGELFF
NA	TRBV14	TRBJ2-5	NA	TGTGCCAGCAGCCGGCGCAGGGGCCTGTTTCAAGAGACCCAGTACTTC	CASSRRRGLFQETQYF
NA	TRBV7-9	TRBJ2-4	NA	TGTGCCAGCAGCCTCGGACAGGCGGGGGCCAAAAACATTCAGTACTTC	CASSLGQAGAKNIQYF
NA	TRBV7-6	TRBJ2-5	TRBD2	TGTGCCAGCAGCTTTGGCGGGGGTCACGAGACCCAGTACTTC	CASSFGGGHETQYF
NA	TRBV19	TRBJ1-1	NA	TGTGCCAGTAGCCCCTCCCTAGGGGACACTGAAGCTTTCTTT	CASSPSLGDTEAFF
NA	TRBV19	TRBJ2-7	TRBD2	TGTGCCAGTAGTACACGGACTAGCGGTTCTTCCTACGAGCAGTACTTC	CASSTRTSGSSYEQYF
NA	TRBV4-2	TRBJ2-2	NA	TGTGCCAGCAGCCAAGAAGGCACGGTCCAGGGAAACACCGGGGAGCTGTTTTTT	CASSQEGTVQGNTGELFF
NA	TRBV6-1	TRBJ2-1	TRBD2	TGTGCCAGCAGTGAAACGGGATTTTTAGCTAGCGGAAGCCCCCCTGAGCAGTTCTTC	CASSETGFLASGSPPEQFF
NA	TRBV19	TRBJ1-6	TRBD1	TGTGCCAGTAGTATTACCGGACAGGGTACCTCACCCCTCCACTTT	CASSITGQGTSPLHF
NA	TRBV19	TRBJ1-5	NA	TGTGCCAGTAGTATTGGCAGGGAACAGCCCCAGCATTTT	CASSIGREQPQHF
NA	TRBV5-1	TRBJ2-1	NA	TGCGCCAGCAGCTGGGGACTGGTTAACAATGAGCAGTTCTTC	CASSWGLVNNEQFF
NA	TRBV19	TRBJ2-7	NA	TGTGCCAGTAGTCCCCGACAGACCTCCTACGAGCAGTACTTC	CASSPRQTSYEQYF
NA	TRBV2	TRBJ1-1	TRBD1	TGTGCCAGGATGGGACAGGGGAACACTGAAGCTTTCTTT	CARMGQGNTEAFF
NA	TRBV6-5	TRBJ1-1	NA	TGTGCCAGCAGCGTCGGGGGGGGGAACACTGAAGCTTTCTTT	CASSVGGGNTEAFF
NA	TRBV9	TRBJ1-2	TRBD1	TGTGCCAGCAGCGTATGGGACAGGGGATTGAATGGCTACACCTTC	CASSVWDRGLNGYTF
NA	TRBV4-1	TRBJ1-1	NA	TGCGCCAGCAGCCAAATTATTCAGGGGAGGAACACTGAAGCTTTCTTT	CASSQIIQGRNTEAFF
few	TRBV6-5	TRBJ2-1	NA	TGTGCCAGCAGGGCAGTCTACAATGAGCAGTTCTTC	CASRAVYNEQFF
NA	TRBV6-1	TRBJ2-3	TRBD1	TGTGCCAGCAGTGGGGTGGGACAGTTGGCAGATACGCAGTATTTT	CASSGVGQLADTQYF
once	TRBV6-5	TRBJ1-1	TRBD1	TGTGCCAGCAGTTGGACAGGGGGCTCTAACACTGAAGCTTTCTTT	CASSWTGGSNTEAFF
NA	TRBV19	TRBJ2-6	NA	TGTGCCAGTAGTCCCCAGGCAGTCTCTGGGGCCAACGGCCTGACTTTC	CASSPQAVSGANGLTF
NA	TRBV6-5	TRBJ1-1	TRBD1	TGTGCCAGCAGCCGAGTCGGACAGGGAACAACTGAAGCTTTCTTT	CASSRVGQGTTEAFF
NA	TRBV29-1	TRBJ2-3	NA	TGCAGCGTTAAGGGGAGCACAGATACGCAGTATTTT	CSVKGSTDTQYF
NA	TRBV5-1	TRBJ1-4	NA	TGCGCCAGCAGCCAAGGGGTAGTGGCTAATGAAAAACTGTTTTTT	CASSQGVVANEKLFF
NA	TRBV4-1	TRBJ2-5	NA	TGCGCCAGCAGCCAAGACGGACGGGGGCAAGAGACCCAGTACTTC	CASSQDGRGQETQYF
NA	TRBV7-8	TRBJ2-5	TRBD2	TGTGCCAGCAGCACCTACCCGACTAGCGGGAGGGGGGAGACCCAGTACTTC	CASSTYPTSGRGETQYF
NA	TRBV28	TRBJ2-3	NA	TGTGCCAGCGCTGCCCTTGGCGGTGATACGCAGTATTTT	CASAALGGDTQYF
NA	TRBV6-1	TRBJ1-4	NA	TGTGCCAGCGGCCCATGGGAGGGTAGTGAAAAACTGTTTTTT	CASGPWEGSEKLFF
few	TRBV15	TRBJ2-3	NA	TGTGCCACCAGCAGAGCTAGGAGTGGGGGGGCTCCAAGAGATACGCAGTATTTT	CATSRARSGGAPRDTQYF
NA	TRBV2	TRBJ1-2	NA	TGTGCCAGCAGACCGGGACAAAGTTCTAGGGGCTACACCTTC	CASRPGQSSRGYTF
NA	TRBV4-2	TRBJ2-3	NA	TGTGCCAGCAGCCAAGAAACGGCGGATCCCACAGATACGCAGTATTTT	CASSQETADPTDTQYF
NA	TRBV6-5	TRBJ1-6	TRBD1	TGTGCCAGCAGTTCTCCACGGACAGGAAAGAATTCACCCCTCCACTTT	CASSSPRTGKNSPLHF
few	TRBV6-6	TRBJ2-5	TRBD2	TGTGCCAGCAGTTCGGGACTAGCGGGGCAGGAGACCCAGTACTTC	CASSSGLAGQETQYF
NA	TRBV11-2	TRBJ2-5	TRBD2	TGTGCCAGCAGCACCAGGACTAGCGGGGGGGCAGAGACCCAGTACTTC	CASSTRTSGGAETQYF
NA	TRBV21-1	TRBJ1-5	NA	TGTGCCAGCAGCAAAGGAGGTTCGGGGGTTAGCAATCAGCCCCAGCATTTT	CASSKGGSGVSNQPQHF
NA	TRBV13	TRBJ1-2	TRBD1	TGTGCCAGCAGCGTTAGACAGGGGGCAGCTGGCTACACCTTC	CASSVRQGAAGYTF
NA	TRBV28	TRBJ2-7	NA	TGTGCCAGCAGGACGGATGGGGGACTCTCCTACGAGCAGTACTTC	CASRTDGGLSYEQYF
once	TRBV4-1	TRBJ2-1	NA	TGCGCCAGCAGCCAAGAACAGGATATCAGTGAGCAGTTCTTC	CASSQEQDISEQFF
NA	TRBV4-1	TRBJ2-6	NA	TGCGCCAGCAGCCAGAAGGACAGTTTCTCTGGGGCCAACGTCCTGACTTTC	CASSQKDSFSGANVLTF
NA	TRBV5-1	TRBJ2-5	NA	TGCGCCAGCAGCACGGGATATCAAGAGACCCAGTACTTC	CASSTGYQETQYF
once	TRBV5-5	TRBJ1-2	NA	TGTGCCAGCAGCTTTAGTAGCGGCTCTGGCTACACCTTC	CASSFSSGSGYTF